This T cell receptor (beta chain) was captured in a study of T cells in Graves' hyperthyroidism and ophthalmopathy. Study-level findings and limits: Ophthalmopathy onset followed model prediction by a median around 6.6 months.

V gave up 5 bases and J gave up 7 bases; unmatched junction bases: 7. Germline V gene lookup returns CDR1 DFQATT and CDR2 SNEGSKA (reference sequence). This CDR3 has 14 residues. In its sample, this clonotype was seen a few times. As yet, its antigen is unknown. There were TCR beta CDR3 regions amplified from RNA transcripts. HTBI primers were used for first-round RT-PCR of the TCR CDR3. TCRdb called the multiplex PCR reads again in MiXCR, with one record for every CDR3 protein. The data show about 640,000 distinct CDR3 sequences, around 21% seen once. It was uncontrolled infection, other autoimmune disease, pregnancy or lactation that excluded patients. This sample holds PBMCs from 8.5 to 10 ml fresh peripheral blood.

The sequenced sample consisted of blood. This TCR was recovered from a man in his thirties or forties with Graves' ophthalmopathy. The rearrangement uses TRBV20-1 and TRBJ2-1; 11 bases align to TRBD1. The CDR3 nucleotides read TGCAGTGCTGCCCGGACAGGGGGCTTGAATGAGCAGTTCTTC. Amino acids: CSAARTGGLNEQFF.